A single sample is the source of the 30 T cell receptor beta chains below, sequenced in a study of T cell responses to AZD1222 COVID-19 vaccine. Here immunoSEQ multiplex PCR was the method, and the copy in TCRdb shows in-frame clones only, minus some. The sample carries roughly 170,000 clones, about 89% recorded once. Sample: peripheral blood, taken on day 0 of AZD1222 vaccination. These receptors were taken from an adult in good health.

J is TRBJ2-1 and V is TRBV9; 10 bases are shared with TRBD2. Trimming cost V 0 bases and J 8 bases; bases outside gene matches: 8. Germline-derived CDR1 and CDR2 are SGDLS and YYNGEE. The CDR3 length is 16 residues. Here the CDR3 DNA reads TGTGCCAGCAGCGTAGGTGTGGGACTAGCGTTCGATGAGCAGTTCTTC. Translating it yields CASSVGVGLAFDEQFF.

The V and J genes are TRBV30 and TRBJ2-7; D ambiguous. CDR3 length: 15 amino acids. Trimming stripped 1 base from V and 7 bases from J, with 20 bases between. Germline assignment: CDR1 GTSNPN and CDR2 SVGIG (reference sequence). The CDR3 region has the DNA TGTGCCTGGAGTGAGAGTCCCTCACCTACGTTAGAGCAGTACTTC. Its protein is CAWSESPSPTLEQYF.

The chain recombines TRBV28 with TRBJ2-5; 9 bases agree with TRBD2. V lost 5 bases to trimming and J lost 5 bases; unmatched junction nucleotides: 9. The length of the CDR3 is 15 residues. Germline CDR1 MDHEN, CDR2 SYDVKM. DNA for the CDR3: TGTGCCAGCAGTGGACACGCGGGGGGGCTCGAGACCCAGTACTTC. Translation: CASSGHAGGLETQYF.

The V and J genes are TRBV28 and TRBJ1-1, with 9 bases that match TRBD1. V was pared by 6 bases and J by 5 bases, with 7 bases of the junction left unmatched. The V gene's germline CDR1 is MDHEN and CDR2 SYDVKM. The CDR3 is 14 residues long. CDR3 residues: CASRTGGVGTEAFF. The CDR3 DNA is TGTGCCAGCAGAACAGGGGGCGTGGGGACTGAAGCTTTCTTT.

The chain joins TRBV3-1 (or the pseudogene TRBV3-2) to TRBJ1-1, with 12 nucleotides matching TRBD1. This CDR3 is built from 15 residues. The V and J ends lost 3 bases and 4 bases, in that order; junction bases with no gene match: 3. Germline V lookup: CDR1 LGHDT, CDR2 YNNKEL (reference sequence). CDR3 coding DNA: TGTGCCAGCAGCCAGGGACAGGGGGCGGCCACTGAAGCTTTCTTT. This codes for CASSQGQGAATEAFF.

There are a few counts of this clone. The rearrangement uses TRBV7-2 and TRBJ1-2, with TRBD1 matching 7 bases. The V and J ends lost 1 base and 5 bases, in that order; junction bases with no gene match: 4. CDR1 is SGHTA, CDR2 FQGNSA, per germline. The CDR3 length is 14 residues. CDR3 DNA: TGTGCCAGCAGCTTAGGCCAGGGGGAGTATGGCTACACCTTC. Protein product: CASSLGQGEYGYTF.

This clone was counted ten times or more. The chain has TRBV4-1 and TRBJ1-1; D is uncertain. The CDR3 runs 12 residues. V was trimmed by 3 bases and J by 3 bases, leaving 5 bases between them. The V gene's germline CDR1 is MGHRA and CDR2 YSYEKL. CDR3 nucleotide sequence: TGCGCCAGCAGCCACGAGTACACTGAAGCTTTCTTT. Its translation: CASSHEYTEAFF.

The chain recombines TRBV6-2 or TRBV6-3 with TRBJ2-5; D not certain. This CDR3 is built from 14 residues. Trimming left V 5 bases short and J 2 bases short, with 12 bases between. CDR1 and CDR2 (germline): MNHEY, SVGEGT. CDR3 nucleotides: TGTGCCAGCAGTATGGCGGTTGCGCAAGAGACCCAGTACTTC. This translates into CASSMAVAQETQYF.

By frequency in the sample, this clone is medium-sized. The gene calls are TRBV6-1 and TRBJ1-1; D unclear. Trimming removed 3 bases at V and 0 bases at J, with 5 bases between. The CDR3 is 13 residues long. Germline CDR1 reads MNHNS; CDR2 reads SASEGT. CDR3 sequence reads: CASSEKMNTEAFF. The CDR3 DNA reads TGTGCCAGCAGTGAGAAAATGAACACTGAAGCTTTCTTT.

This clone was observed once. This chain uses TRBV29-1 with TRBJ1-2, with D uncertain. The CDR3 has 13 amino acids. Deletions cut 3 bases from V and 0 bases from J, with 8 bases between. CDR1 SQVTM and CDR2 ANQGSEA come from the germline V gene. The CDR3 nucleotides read TGCAGCGTTGAGCACATAGCTAACTATGGCTACACCTTC. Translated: CSVEHIANYGYTF.

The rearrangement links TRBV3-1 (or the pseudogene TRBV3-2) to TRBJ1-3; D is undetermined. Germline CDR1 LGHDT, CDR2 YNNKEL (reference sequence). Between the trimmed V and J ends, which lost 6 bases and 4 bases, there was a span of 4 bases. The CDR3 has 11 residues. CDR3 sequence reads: CASRQGNTIYF. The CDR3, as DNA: TGTGCCAGCAGACAGGGAAACACCATATATTTT.

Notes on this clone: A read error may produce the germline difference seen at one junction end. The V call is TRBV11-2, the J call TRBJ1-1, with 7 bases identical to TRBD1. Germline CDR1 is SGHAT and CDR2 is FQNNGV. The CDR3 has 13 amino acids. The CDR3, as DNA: TGTGCCAGCAGCTTAGAGGGGCTTACAGGGGTTGTCTTT. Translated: CASSLEGLTGVVF.

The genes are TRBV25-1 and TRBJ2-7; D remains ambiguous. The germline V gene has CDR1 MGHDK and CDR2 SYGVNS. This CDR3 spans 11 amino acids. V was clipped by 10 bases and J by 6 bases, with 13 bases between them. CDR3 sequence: CATGVAGEQYF. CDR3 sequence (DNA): TGTGCCACCGGAGTCGCCGGCGAGCAGTACTTC.

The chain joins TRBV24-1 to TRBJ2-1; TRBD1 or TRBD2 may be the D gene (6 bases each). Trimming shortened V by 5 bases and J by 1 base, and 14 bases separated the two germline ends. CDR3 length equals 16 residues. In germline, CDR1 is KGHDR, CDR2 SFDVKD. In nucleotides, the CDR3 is TGTGCCACCAGTGTAAGGGGGGCGGAATCCTACAATGAGCAGTTCTTC. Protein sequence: CATSVRGAESYNEQFF.

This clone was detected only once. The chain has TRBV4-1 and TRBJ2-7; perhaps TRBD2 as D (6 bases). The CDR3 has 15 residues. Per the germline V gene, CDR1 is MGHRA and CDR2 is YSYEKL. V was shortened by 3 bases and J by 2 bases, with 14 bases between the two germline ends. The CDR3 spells CASSHLTRDPYEQYF. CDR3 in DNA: TGCGCCAGCAGCCATCTAACGCGGGATCCCTACGAGCAGTACTTC.

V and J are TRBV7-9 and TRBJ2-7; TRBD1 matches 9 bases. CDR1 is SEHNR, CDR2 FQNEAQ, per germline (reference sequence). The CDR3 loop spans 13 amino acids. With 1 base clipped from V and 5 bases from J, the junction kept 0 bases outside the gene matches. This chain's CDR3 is CASSLGTGDEQYF. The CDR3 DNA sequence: TGTGCCAGCAGCTTAGGGACAGGGGACGAGCAGTACTTC.

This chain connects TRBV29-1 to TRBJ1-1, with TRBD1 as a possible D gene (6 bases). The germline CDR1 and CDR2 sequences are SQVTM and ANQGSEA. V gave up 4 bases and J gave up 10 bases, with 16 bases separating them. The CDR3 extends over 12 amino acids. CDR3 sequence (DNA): TGCAGCGTTGGGAGAAGGGGGGATCTAGCTTTCTTT. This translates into CSVGRRGDLAFF.

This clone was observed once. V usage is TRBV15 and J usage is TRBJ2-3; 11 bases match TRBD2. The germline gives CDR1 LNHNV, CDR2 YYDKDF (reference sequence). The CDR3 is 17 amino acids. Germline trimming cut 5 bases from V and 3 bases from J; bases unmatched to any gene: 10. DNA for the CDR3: TGTGCCACCAGCCAACCTGGGCTAGCGGGAGGTACAGATACGCAGTATTTT. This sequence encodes CATSQPGLAGGTDTQYF.

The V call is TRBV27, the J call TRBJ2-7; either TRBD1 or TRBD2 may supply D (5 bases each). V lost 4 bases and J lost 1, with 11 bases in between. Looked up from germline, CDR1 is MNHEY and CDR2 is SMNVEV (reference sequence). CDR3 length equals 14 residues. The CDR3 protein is CASSYGTASYEQYF. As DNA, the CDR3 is TGTGCCAGCAGTTACGGGACGGCATCCTACGAGCAGTACTTC.

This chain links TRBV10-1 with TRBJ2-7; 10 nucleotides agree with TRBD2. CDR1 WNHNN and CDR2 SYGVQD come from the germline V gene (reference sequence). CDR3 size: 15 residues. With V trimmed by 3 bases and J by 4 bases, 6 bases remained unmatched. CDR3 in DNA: TGCGCCAGCAGTGATGGAGCGGGGGGGAATTACGAGCAGTACTTC. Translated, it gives CASSDGAGGNYEQYF.

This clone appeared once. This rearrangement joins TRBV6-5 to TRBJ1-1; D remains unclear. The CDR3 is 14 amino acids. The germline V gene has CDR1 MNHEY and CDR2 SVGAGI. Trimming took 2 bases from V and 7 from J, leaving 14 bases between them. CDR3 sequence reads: CASSYAKGMNEAFF. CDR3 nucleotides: TGTGCCAGCAGTTACGCGAAGGGTATGAATGAAGCTTTCTTT.

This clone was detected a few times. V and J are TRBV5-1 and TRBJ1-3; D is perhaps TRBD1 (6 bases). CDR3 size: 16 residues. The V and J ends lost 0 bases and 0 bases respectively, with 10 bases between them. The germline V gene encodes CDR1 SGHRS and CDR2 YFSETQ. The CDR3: CASSLAGQPSGNTIYF. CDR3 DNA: TGCGCCAGCAGCTTGGCCGGACAGCCCTCTGGAAACACCATATATTTT.

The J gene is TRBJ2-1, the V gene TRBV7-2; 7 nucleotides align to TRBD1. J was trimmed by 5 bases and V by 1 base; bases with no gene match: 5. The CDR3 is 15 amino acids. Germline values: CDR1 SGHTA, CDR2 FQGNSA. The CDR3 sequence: CASSLEGTEDNEQFF. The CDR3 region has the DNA TGTGCCAGCAGCTTAGAGGGGACAGAAGACAATGAGCAGTTCTTC. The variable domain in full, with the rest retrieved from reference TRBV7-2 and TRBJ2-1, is GAGVSQSPSNKVTEKGKDVELRCDPISGHTALYWYRQSLGQGLEFLIYFQGNSAPDKSGLPSDRFSAERTGGSVSTLTIQRTQQEDSAVYLCASSLEGTEDNEQFFGPGTRLTVL.

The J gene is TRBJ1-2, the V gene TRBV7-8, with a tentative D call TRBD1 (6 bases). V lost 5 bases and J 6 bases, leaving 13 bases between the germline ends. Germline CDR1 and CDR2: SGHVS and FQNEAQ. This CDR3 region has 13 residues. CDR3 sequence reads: CASSKRGGDGYTF. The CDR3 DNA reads TGTGCCAGCAGCAAAAGAGGGGGGGATGGCTACACCTTC.

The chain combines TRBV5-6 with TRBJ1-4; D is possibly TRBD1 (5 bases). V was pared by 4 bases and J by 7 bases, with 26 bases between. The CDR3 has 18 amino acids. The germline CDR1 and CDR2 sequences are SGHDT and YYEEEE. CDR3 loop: CASSILGTSDGRVEKLFF. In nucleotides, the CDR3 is TGTGCCAGCAGCATCCTTGGGACTTCGGACGGGCGGGTTGAAAAACTGTTTTTT.

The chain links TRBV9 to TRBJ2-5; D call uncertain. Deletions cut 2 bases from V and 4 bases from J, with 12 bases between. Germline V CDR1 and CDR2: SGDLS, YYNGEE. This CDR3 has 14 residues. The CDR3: CASSVGSSRETQYF. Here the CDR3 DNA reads TGTGCCAGCAGCGTGGGCTCGTCGAGAGAGACCCAGTACTTC.

The CDR3 is CASSESAGHYGYTF. The CDR3 coding sequence is TGTGCCAGCAGTGAATCGGCAGGGCACTATGGCTACACCTTC. This chain uses TRBV6-1 with TRBJ1-2; D might be TRBD1 (5 bases). Between the trimmed V and J ends, which lost 2 bases and 3 bases, there was a span of 10 bases. The germline V gene has CDR1 MNHNS and CDR2 SASEGT. The CDR3 extends over 14 amino acids.

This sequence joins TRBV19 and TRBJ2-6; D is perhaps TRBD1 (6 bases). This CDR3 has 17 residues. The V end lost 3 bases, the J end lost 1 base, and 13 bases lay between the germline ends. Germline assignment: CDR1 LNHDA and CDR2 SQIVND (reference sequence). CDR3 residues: CASSIPVQGSGANVLTF. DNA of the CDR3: TGTGCCAGTAGTATCCCCGTACAGGGATCTGGGGCCAACGTCCTGACTTTC.

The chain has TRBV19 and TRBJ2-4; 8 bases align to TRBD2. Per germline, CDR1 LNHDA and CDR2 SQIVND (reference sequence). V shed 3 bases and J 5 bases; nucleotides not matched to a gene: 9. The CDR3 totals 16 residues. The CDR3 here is CASSISRGGSQNIQYF. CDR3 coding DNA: TGTGCCAGTAGTATTTCTCGGGGGGGCAGCCAAAACATTCAGTACTTC.

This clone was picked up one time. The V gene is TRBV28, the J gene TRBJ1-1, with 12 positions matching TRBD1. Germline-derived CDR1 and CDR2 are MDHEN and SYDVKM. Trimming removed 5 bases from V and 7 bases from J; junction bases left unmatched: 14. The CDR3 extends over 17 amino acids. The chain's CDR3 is CASSPLPGQGAIGEAFF. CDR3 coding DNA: TGTGCCAGCAGTCCCTTACCGGGACAGGGGGCTATCGGTGAAGCTTTCTTT.